The 22 T cell receptor beta chains reported below all come from one sample, sequenced in a study of blood T cell repertoires in COVID-19. This table comes from immunoSEQ multiplex PCR, and its TCRdb copy is limited to in-frame clones, with some not included. The sample holds about 49,000 clones, 75% to 85% seen once. The sample comprised peripheral blood. Receptors were obtained from a woman in her sixties or seventies with acute or convalescent COVID-19.

J is TRBJ2-5 and V is TRBV9, with 10 bases identical to TRBD2. The CDR3 has 15 residues. Germline CDR1 reads SGDLS; CDR2 reads YYNGEE. With 3 bases clipped from V and 3 bases from J, the junction kept 5 bases outside the gene matches. The CDR3 DNA follows: TGTGCCAGCAGCGGAGCGGGGGGGCCTGAAGAGACCCAGTACTTC. Translating it yields CASSGAGGPEETQYF.

V is TRBV11-2 and J is TRBJ2-7, with 8 positions matching TRBD1. This CDR3 comprises 14 residues. V lost 5 bases and J lost 3; bases outside the gene matches: 6. Germline V lookup: CDR1 SGHAT, CDR2 FQNNGV. The CDR3 nucleotides read TGTGCCAGCAGCCGTGGACAGGGCGGCTACGAGCAGTACTTC. Protein: CASSRGQGGYEQYF.

A few counts support this clone. This chain uses TRBV11-1 with TRBJ1-1; D possibly corresponds to TRBD1 (6 bases). This CDR3 spans 14 amino acids. The V end was cut by 3 bases, the J end by 5 bases, with 13 bases between. Germline V gene sequence: CDR1 SGHAT, CDR2 FQDESV (reference sequence). Here the CDR3 DNA reads TGTGCCAGCAGCTTGGACAGTGTGTGGACTGAAGCTTTCTTT. Translating it yields CASSLDSVWTEAFF.

The J gene is TRBJ1-2, the V gene TRBV11-2, with 10 bases fitting TRBD1. Per germline, CDR1 SGHAT and CDR2 FQNNGV. This CDR3 is built from 14 residues. J gave up 6 bases and V 5 bases, and 6 bases lay outside the gene matches. The CDR3 reads CASSLGTGVHGYTF. In nucleotides, the CDR3 is TGTGCCAGCAGCCTCGGGACAGGGGTTCATGGCTACACCTTC. Together with reference TRBV11-2 and TRBJ1-2, the CDR3 gives the full variable domain: EAGVAQSPRYKIIEKRQSVAFWCNPISGHATLYWYQQILGQGPKLLIQFQNNGVVDDSQLPKDRFSAERLKGVDSTLKIQPAKLEDSAVYLCASSLGTGVHGYTFGSGTRLTVV.

This clone was detected a few times. This chain joins TRBV19 and TRBJ1-5, with D perhaps matching TRBD1 (6 bases). The CDR3 runs 15 residues. CDR1 and CDR2 from the germline V gene are LNHDA and SQIVND (reference sequence). V shed 4 bases and J shed 6 bases, with 16 bases lying between them. Here the CDR3 reads CASSTLTGLGQPQHF. The CDR3 DNA reads as TGTGCCAGTAGTACTCTCACAGGGCTCGGTCAGCCCCAGCATTTT. Based on the CDR3 plus reference TRBV19 and TRBJ1-5, the full variable domain is DGGITQSPKYLFRKEGQNVTLSCEQNLNHDAMYWYRQDPGQGLRLIYYSQIVNDFQKGDIAEGYSVSREKKESFPLTVTSAQKNPTAFYLCASSTLTGLGQPQHFGDGTRLSIL.

This clone was picked up one time. This chain connects TRBV3-1 (or the pseudogene TRBV3-2) to TRBJ1-1, with 8 bases fitting TRBD1. The CDR3 consists of 15 residues. CDR1 and CDR2 from the germline V gene are LGHDT and YNNKEL (reference sequence). V shed 0 bases, J shed 4 bases, and the junction held 4 bases outside the gene matches. Written as DNA, the CDR3 is TGTGCCAGCAGCCAAGAGGCAGGGGGCCGCACTGAAGCTTTCTTT. Translating gives CASSQEAGGRTEAFF.

The chain combines TRBV27 with TRBJ1-5, with D tentatively TRBD1 (6 bases). In germline, CDR1 is MNHEY, CDR2 SMNVEV (reference sequence). The V end lost 1 base, the J end lost 6 bases, and 13 bases lay between the germline ends. CDR3 size: 15 residues. The CDR3 sequence: CASSLWGRGVQPQHF. The CDR3 DNA reads as TGTGCCAGCAGTTTATGGGGGCGCGGCGTTCAGCCCCAGCATTTT.

The rearrangement links TRBV5-4 to TRBJ2-6; 9 bases align to TRBD1. The V and J ends lost 4 bases and 3 bases, in that order; junction bases with no gene match: 2. Per the germline V gene, CDR1 is SGHNT and CDR2 is YYREEE (reference sequence). There are 15 residues in the CDR3. The CDR3 protein is CASSLDRGGANVLTF. The DNA for the CDR3 is TGTGCCAGCAGCCTGGACAGGGGTGGGGCCAACGTCCTGACTTTC.

This chain uses TRBV30 with TRBJ2-2; the D gene is possibly TRBD1 (5 bases). Looked up from germline, CDR1 is GTSNPN and CDR2 is SVGIG (reference sequence). This CDR3 region has 16 residues. V was trimmed by 4 bases and J by 5 bases, leaving 20 bases between them. The CDR3 nucleotides read TGTGCCTGGAAGGGGCGTCTTGTACCTGGGACCGGGGAGCTGTTTTTT. It codes for CAWKGRLVPGTGELFF.

The chain combines TRBV27 with TRBJ1-1, with unresolved D. This CDR3 is 13 amino acids long. Trimming removed 7 bases from V and 4 bases from J, with 13 bases in between. In germline, CDR1 is MNHEY, CDR2 SMNVEV (reference sequence). The CDR3: CASNTFGSTEAFF. CDR3 sequence (DNA): TGTGCCAGCAACACCTTCGGGAGCACTGAAGCTTTCTTT.

The V call is TRBV12-5, the J call TRBJ1-4; the D is unclear. V gave up 6 bases and J gave up 0 bases, with 17 bases separating them. The CDR3 covers 17 residues. Germline V CDR1 and CDR2: LGHNT, FRNRAP. The CDR3: CASGDGRHIATNEKLFF. The DNA for the CDR3 is TGTGCTAGTGGGGATGGAAGACACATTGCAACTAATGAAAAACTGTTTTTT.

This clone was recorded a few times. The J gene is TRBJ1-3, the V gene TRBV2; D possibly corresponds to TRBD1 (5 bases). This CDR3 has 14 amino acids. CDR1 and CDR2 from the germline V gene are SNHLY and FYNNEI. V lost 11 bases and J lost 2, with 16 bases in between. The CDR3, as DNA: TGTGCCTCGGGGAGGGGCACGGCTGGAAACACCATATATTTT. Amino acid sequence: CASGRGTAGNTIYF.

The rearrangement links TRBV28 to TRBJ1-2, with 9 bases lining up with TRBD1. The CDR3 is 15 residues long. Germline trimming cut 4 bases from V and 0 bases from J; bases unmatched to any gene: 3. Germline-derived CDR1 and CDR2 are MDHEN and SYDVKM. The CDR3 reads CASSSWTGANYGYTF. The CDR3 nucleotides are TGTGCCAGCAGTTCATGGACAGGGGCTAACTATGGCTACACCTTC.

The chain combines TRBV5-1 with TRBJ1-4; D perhaps matches TRBD1 (5 bases). The CDR3 runs 15 residues. V lost 7 bases, J lost 0 bases, and 13 bases lay in between. Germline CDR1 SGHRS, CDR2 YFSETQ. This chain's CDR3 is CASSLGHATNEKLFF. CDR3 DNA sequence: TGCGCCAGCTCTCTCGGACACGCAACTAATGAAAAACTGTTTTTT. The full variable domain, in which reference TRBV5-1 and TRBJ1-4 provide the parts outside the CDR3, is KAGVTQTPRYLIKTRGQQVTLSCSPISGHRSVSWYQQTPGQGLQFLFEYFSETQRNKGNFPGRFSGRQFSNSRSEMNVSTLELGDSALYLCASSLGHATNEKLFFGSGTQLSVL.

Turning to this clone: The junction and the germline gene differ at one end; a read error may be behind it. The chain recombines TRBV20-1 with TRBJ1-4; 7 positions match TRBD1. The germline CDR1 and CDR2 sequences are DFQATT and SNEGSKA (reference sequence). This CDR3 spans 13 amino acids. CDR3 loop: CSASRPGTVVTIF. The CDR3 DNA follows: TGCAGTGCTAGTCGTCCCGGGACAGTCGTGACAATATTT.

This clone was seen more than once but under ten times. The J gene is TRBJ1-5, the V gene TRBV7-8; a weak D match, TRBD1 (6 bases). The CDR3 sequence is 15 residues long. Germline CDR1 and CDR2: SGHVS and FQNEAQ. V gave up 2 bases and J gave up 4 bases, with 12 bases separating them. CDR3 sequence: CASSLSGAGNQPQHF. DNA for the CDR3: TGTGCCAGCAGCTTATCAGGGGCTGGGAATCAGCCCCAGCATTTT.

This clone was seen only a few times. This CDR3 reads CASSMAGIQGTKEAFF. CDR3 coding DNA: TGTGCCAGTAGTATGGCTGGGATCCAAGGGACTAAAGAAGCTTTCTTT. This chain links TRBV19 with TRBJ1-1, with D possibly TRBD1 on 5 matching bases. Germline CDR1 is LNHDA and CDR2 is SQIVND (reference sequence). CDR3 length: 16 residues. V shed 3 bases and J shed 8 bases, with 22 bases lying between them. The full variable domain, with the rest looked up from reference TRBV19 and TRBJ1-1, is DGGITQSPKYLFRKEGQNVTLSCEQNLNHDAMYWYRQDPGQGLRLIYYSQIVNDFQKGDIAEGYSVSREKKESFPLTVTSAQKNPTAFYLCASSMAGIQGTKEAFFGQGTRLTVV.

V usage is TRBV15 and J usage is TRBJ1-1, with D possibly being TRBD1 (5 bases). V gave up 4 bases and J gave up 0 bases, with 6 bases separating them. The CDR3 consists of 13 residues. Germline CDR1 reads LNHNV; CDR2 reads YYDKDF (reference sequence). CDR3: CATSKTVNTEAFF. CDR3 in DNA: TGTGCCACCAGCAAGACAGTGAACACTGAAGCTTTCTTT.

The V and J genes are TRBV6-4 and TRBJ2-3, with 10 nucleotides matching TRBD2. The CDR3 is made up of 15 amino acids. The trim removed 5 bases at V and 2 bases at J, leaving 4 bases unmatched. Germline CDR1 and CDR2: MRHNA and SNTAGT. DNA for the CDR3: TGTGCCAGCAGTCTAGCGGGGGCCCTCACAGATACGCAGTATTTT. It codes for CASSLAGALTDTQYF.

CDR3 bases: TGTGCCAGCAGTTTATCGGGGGGCGACTATGGCTACACCTTC. It translates to CASSLSGGDYGYTF. V gene TRBV28 combines with J gene TRBJ1-2; TRBD1 might be the D (6 bases). Germline V gene lookup returns CDR1 MDHEN and CDR2 SYDVKM. With 1 base removed from V and 3 bases from J, the gap between germline ends came to 9 bases. This CDR3 has 14 residues.

The chain has TRBV5-4 and TRBJ1-2, with 7 bases that match TRBD1. Germline V gene sequence: CDR1 SGHNT, CDR2 YYREEE (reference sequence). The CDR3 contains 14 residues. Germline trimming cut 2 bases from V and 5 bases from J; bases unmatched to any gene: 6. CDR3 bases: TGTGCCAGCAGCTTAGACAGGGAAGAATATGGCTACACCTTC. As protein: CASSLDREEYGYTF.

The chain recombines TRBV19 with TRBJ1-3, with a possible D match to TRBD1 (5 bases). There are 15 residues in the CDR3. Looked up from germline, CDR1 is LNHDA and CDR2 is SQIVND (reference sequence). Trimming removed 1 base from V and 2 bases from J, with 9 bases in between. DNA for the CDR3: TGTGCCAGTAGTATAGTGGGGCCTCCTGGAAACACCATATATTTT. Its translation is CASSIVGPPGNTIYF.